Below, 18 T cell receptor beta chains from the same sample are listed, as sequenced in a study of cytomegalovirus exposure and HLA in healthy donors. The PCR made use of 60 Vbeta and 13 Jbeta primers. Sequencing was performed with immunoSEQ multiplex PCR; in TCRdb, only in-frame clones are kept and a portion is missing. The sample has 180,000 or so clones; roughly 9.4% are singletons. The sample consisted of PBMCs. The receptors here all came from a woman aged 30 to 39 in good health and CMV-seropositive.

This clone was counted a few times. The CDR3 DNA follows: TGTGCCAGCAGGCTTACAGGGTACACCGGGGAGCTGTTTTTT. Residues: CASRLTGYTGELFF. This chain connects TRBV27 to TRBJ2-2; possibly TRBD1 for D (6 bases). V was clipped by 6 bases and J by 3 bases, with 11 bases between them. The CDR3 sequence is 14 residues long. Germline CDR1 is MNHEY and CDR2 is SMNVEV (reference sequence).

The chain is built from TRBV5-1 and TRBJ1-1; the match to TRBD1 covers 8 bases. CDR3 size: 14 residues. V shed 3 bases, J shed 1 base, and the junction held 2 bases outside the gene matches. CDR1 is SGHRS, CDR2 YFSETQ, per germline. The CDR3 is CASSWGQANTEAFF. The DNA of the CDR3 is TGCGCCAGCAGCTGGGGACAGGCGAACACTGAAGCTTTCTTT. Full variable domain (outside the CDR3, taken from reference TRBV5-1 and TRBJ1-1): KAGVTQTPRYLIKTRGQQVTLSCSPISGHRSVSWYQQTPGQGLQFLFEYFSETQRNKGNFPGRFSGRQFSNSRSEMNVSTLELGDSALYLCASSWGQANTEAFFGQGTRLTVV.

The rearrangement uses TRBV6-5 and TRBJ1-2; a weak D match, TRBD1 (6 bases). Trimming cost V 6 bases and J 5 bases, with 16 bases left between them. The CDR3 is 14 amino acids. Germline values: CDR1 MNHEY, CDR2 SVGAGI. The CDR3: CASRQGNKLYGYTF. Written as DNA, the CDR3 is TGTGCCAGCAGACAGGGCAACAAGCTATATGGCTACACCTTC.

The rearrangement uses TRBV19 and TRBJ2-5; D is uncertain. The CDR3 sequence is 13 residues long. V lost 6 bases, J lost 4 bases, and 12 bases lay in between. Germline CDR1 is LNHDA and CDR2 is SQIVND (reference sequence). This chain's CDR3 is CASRDLRGETQYF. CDR3 in DNA: TGTGCCAGTAGAGACCTAAGAGGAGAGACCCAGTACTTC.

This clone turned up a few times. The chain combines TRBV9 with TRBJ1-1, with no clear D. Germline CDR1 reads SGDLS; CDR2 reads YYNGEE. The V and J ends lost 2 bases and 0 bases respectively, with 29 bases between them. The CDR3 runs 21 residues. The CDR3 is CASSVSWTAGKFLHMNTEAFF. In DNA, the CDR3 is TGTGCCAGCAGCGTCAGCTGGACTGCGGGGAAGTTCCTGCACATGAACACTGAAGCTTTCTTT.

This clone was seen a handful of times. This rearrangement joins TRBV7-8 to TRBJ1-3, with TRBD1 as a possible D gene (6 bases). Trimming took 4 bases from V and 0 from J, leaving 13 bases between them. The V gene's germline CDR1 is SGHVS and CDR2 FQNEAQ. This CDR3 has 16 amino acids. The CDR3 DNA is TGTGCCAGCAGCTGGACAGACAGATTCTCTGGAAACACCATATATTTT. It yields the protein CASSWTDRFSGNTIYF.

J is TRBJ2-5 and V is TRBV14, with TRBD2 matching 8 bases. This CDR3 has 15 amino acids. Germline lookup yields CDR1 SGHDN and CDR2 FVKESK. J lost 5 bases, V lost 3 bases, and 8 bases had no gene match. The CDR3 region is CASSQPEGLVETQYF. For the CDR3, the DNA is TGTGCCAGCAGCCAGCCGGAGGGACTAGTGGAGACCCAGTACTTC.

The V call is TRBV7-9, the J call TRBJ2-2; 11 positions match TRBD1. V lost 4 bases, J lost 5 bases, and 9 bases stayed unmatched. This CDR3 is built from 17 residues. The germline CDR1 and CDR2 sequences are SEHNR and FQNEAQ (reference sequence). The CDR3 is CASSSTDRDRGTGELFF. The CDR3 nucleotides read TGTGCCAGCAGCTCCACCGACCGGGACAGGGGGACCGGGGAGCTGTTTTTT.

V is TRBV21-1 and J is TRBJ2-2; the listed D gene, TRBD1, was not tested against the DNA. TRBV21-1 is noted as a pseudogene. This CDR3 spans 17 amino acids. The CDR3 bases are TGTGCCAGCAGCGCAAGACCCAGGGCCTCGAACACCGGGGAGCTGTTTTTT. Its translation is CASSARPRASNTGELFF.

The chain employs TRBV10-3 and TRBJ1-2; D is ambiguous. This CDR3 has 12 amino acids. With 4 bases removed from V and 8 bases from J, the gap between germline ends came to 11 bases. CDR1 is ENHRY and CDR2 is SYGVKD in the germline V gene. CDR3 in DNA: TGTGCCATCAGTGTAGGAACCAGGGGCTACACCTTC. It specifies CAISVGTRGYTF.

The chain employs TRBV7-2 and TRBJ2-3; D is perhaps TRBD1 (6 bases). Looked up from germline, CDR1 is SGHTA and CDR2 is FQGNSA. Trimming took off 5 bases at V and 3 bases at J, with 15 bases between the two ends. The CDR3 loop spans 15 amino acids. The CDR3 sequence is CASSEYRVGTDTQYF. In nucleotides, the CDR3 is TGTGCCAGCAGCGAATACAGGGTAGGGACAGATACGCAGTATTTT.

This chain uses TRBV7-2 with TRBJ1-5; TRBD1 matches 7 bases. J gave up 3 bases and V 3 bases, and 2 bases lay outside the gene matches. The CDR3 sequence is 14 residues long. Germline CDR1 SGHTA, CDR2 FQGNSA. The CDR3, as DNA: TGTGCCAGCAGCTTGACAGGGTTCAATCAGCCCCAGCATTTT. This sequence encodes CASSLTGFNQPQHF.

Notes on this clone: The sample has other DNA sequences that encode this CDR3 too. The chain has TRBV10-3 and TRBJ2-7; 10 nucleotides match TRBD2. The CDR3 consists of 15 residues. V lost 11 bases and J lost 7; bases outside the gene matches: 17. In germline, CDR1 is ENHRY, CDR2 SYGVKD. The CDR3 DNA sequence: TGTGCCTCCGGAGGAAGGACTAGCGGATCGGGGGAGCAGTACTTC. Amino acids: CASGGRTSGSGEQYF.

Only a few counts were recorded for this clone. The chain combines TRBV6-6 with TRBJ1-2; tentatively, D is TRBD1 (6 bases). The germline V gene has CDR1 MNHNY and CDR2 SVGAGI (reference sequence). The CDR3 is made up of 14 amino acids. The germline V and J ends were trimmed by 5 bases and 2 bases, with 12 bases remaining between them. The CDR3 here is CASSTSQGNYGYTF. The DNA for the CDR3 is TGTGCCAGCAGTACTTCACAGGGAAACTATGGCTACACCTTC.

This clone came up a few times. The J gene is TRBJ1-1, the V gene TRBV7-9; D not resolved. The CDR3 covers 15 residues. Germline values: CDR1 SEHNR, CDR2 FQNEAQ (reference sequence). Trimming stripped 6 bases from V and 1 base from J, with 15 bases between. CDR3 residues: CASRFKGVKNTEAFF. The DNA of the CDR3 is TGTGCCAGCAGGTTCAAGGGAGTTAAGAACACTGAAGCTTTCTTT.

The J gene is TRBJ2-1, the V gene TRBV6-1, with TRBD2 identical over 7 bases. Germline CDR1 reads MNHNS; CDR2 reads SASEGT. After removal of 10 bases from V and 4 bases from J, the junction contained 13 bases not matched to a gene. There are 15 residues in the CDR3. The CDR3 is CATRSQAGAYNEQFF. As DNA, the CDR3 is TGTGCCACCCGATCACAGGCGGGAGCGTACAATGAGCAGTTCTTC.

The chain combines TRBV13 with TRBJ2-3; 7 positions match TRBD2. The CDR3 sequence is 14 residues long. The germline V gene encodes CDR1 PRHDT and CDR2 FYEKMQ (reference sequence). V trimming: 2 bases; J trimming: 6 bases; junction bases outside the gene matches: 5. The chain's CDR3 is CASSLLGGMDTQYF. The DNA for the CDR3 is TGTGCCAGCAGCTTACTGGGAGGGATGGATACGCAGTATTTT.

This clone was seen only a few times. The chain recombines TRBV6-6 with TRBJ1-1, with TRBD1 matching over 7 bases. Trimming at V came to 8 bases and at J to 1 base, leaving 10 bases not matched to a gene. CDR1 is MNHNY and CDR2 is SVGAGI in the germline V gene (reference sequence). The CDR3 consists of 15 residues. Here the CDR3 reads CASAGGTVKNTEAFF. The DNA for the CDR3 is TGTGCCAGCGCTGGGGGGACAGTCAAGAACACTGAAGCTTTCTTT.